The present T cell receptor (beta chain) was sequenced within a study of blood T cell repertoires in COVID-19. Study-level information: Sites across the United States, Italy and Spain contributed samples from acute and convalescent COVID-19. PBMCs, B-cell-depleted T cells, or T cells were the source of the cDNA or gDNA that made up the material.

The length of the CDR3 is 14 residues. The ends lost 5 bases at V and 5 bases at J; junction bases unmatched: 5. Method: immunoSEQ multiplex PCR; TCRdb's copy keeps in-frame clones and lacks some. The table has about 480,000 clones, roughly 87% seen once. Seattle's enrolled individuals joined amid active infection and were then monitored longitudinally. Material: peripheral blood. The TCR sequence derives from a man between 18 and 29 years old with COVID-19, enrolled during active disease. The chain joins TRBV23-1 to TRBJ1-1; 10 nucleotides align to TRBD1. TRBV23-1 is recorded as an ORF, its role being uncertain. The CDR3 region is CASSVRDRGTEAFF. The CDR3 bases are TGCGCCAGCAGTGTTAGGGACAGGGGAACTGAAGCTTTCTTT.